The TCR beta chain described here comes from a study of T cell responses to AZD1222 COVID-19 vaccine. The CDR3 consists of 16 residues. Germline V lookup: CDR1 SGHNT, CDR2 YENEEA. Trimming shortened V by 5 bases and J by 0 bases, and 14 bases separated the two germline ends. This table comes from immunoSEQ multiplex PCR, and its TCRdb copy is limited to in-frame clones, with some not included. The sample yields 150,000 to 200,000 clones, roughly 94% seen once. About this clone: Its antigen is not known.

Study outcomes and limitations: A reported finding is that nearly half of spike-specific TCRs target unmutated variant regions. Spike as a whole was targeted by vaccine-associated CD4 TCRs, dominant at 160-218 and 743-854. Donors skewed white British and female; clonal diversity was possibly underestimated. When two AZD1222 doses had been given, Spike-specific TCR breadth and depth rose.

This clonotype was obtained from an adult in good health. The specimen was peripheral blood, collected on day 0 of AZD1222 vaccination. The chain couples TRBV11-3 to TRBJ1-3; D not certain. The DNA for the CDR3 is TGTGCCAGCAGCCGACCGCGGGTAGGCTCTGGAAACACCATATATTTT. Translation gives CASSRPRVGSGNTIYF.